The source of this T cell receptor beta chain is a study of beta chain features in type 1 diabetes. Expressed TCRB transcripts got sequenced, as all isolated RNA was reverse transcribed. An average of approximately 4 million reads was obtained for naive, central memory and regulatory T cell samples. Clones were sequenced by immunoSEQ multiplex PCR, and TCRdb holds only the in-frame ones, with some missing. This table holds roughly 170,000 clones, about 12% found once. The table lists this clone with a few counts. The CDR3 length is 14 residues. Trimming stripped 7 bases from V and 0 bases from J, with 12 bases between. Germline V lookup: CDR1 GTSNPN, CDR2 SVGIG (reference sequence).

Sequencing used central memory CD4+ T cells from blood. The chain combines TRBV30 with TRBJ2-2; D is perhaps TRBD2 (6 bases). The sequence was obtained from a woman under 30 in good health. The chain's CDR3 is CASISGPNTGELFF. CDR3 bases: TGTGCCTCCATTAGCGGTCCGAACACCGGGGAGCTGTTTTTT.